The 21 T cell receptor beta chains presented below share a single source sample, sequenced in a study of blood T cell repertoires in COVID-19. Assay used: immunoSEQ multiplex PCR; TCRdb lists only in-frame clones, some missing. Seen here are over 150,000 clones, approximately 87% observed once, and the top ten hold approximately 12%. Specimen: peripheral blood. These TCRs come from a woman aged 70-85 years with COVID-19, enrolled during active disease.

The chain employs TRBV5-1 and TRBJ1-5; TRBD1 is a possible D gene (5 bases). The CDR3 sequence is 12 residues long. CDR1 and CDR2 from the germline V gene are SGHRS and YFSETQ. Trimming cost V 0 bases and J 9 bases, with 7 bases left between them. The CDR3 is CASSLVGGPQHF. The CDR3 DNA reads TGCGCCAGCAGCTTGGTGGGGGGGCCCCAGCATTTT.

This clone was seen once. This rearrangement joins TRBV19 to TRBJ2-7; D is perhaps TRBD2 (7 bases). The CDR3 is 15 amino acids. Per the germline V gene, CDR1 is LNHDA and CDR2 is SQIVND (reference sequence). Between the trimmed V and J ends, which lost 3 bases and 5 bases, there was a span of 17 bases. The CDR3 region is CASSMGRGIWNEQYF. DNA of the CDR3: TGTGCCAGTAGTATGGGGAGGGGGATCTGGAACGAGCAGTACTTC.

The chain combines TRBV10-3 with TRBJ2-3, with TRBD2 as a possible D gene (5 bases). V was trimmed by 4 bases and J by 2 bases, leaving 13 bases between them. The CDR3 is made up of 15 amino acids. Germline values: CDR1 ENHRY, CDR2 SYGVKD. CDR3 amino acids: CAISVRGYDTDTQYF. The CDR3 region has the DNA TGTGCCATCAGTGTACGGGGATACGACACAGATACGCAGTATTTT.

The CDR3 is CASSLAGGKVDTQYF. The CDR3 DNA reads TGTGCCAGCAGCTTAGCGGGCGGGAAGGTGGATACGCAGTATTTT. The gene calls are TRBV7-2 and TRBJ2-3; D perhaps matches TRBD2 (6 bases). Germline assignment: CDR1 SGHTA and CDR2 FQGNSA. The CDR3 consists of 15 residues. The V gene lost 0 bases and the J gene lost 6 bases, with 13 bases spanning the gap. Full variable domain (remainder filled in from reference TRBV7-2 and TRBJ2-3): GAGVSQSPSNKVTEKGKDVELRCDPISGHTALYWYRQSLGQGLEFLIYFQGNSAPDKSGLPSDRFSAERTGGSVSTLTIQRTQQEDSAVYLCASSLAGGKVDTQYFGPGTRLTVL.

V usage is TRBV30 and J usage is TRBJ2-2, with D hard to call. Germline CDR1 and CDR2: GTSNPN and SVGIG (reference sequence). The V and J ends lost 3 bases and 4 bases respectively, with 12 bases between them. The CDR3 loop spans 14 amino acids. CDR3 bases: TGTGCCTGGAGACCTGCGCGTGTCACCGGGGAGCTGTTTTTT. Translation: CAWRPARVTGELFF.

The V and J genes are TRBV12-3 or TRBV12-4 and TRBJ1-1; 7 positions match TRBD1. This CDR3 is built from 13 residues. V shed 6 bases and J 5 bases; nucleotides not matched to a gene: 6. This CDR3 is CASRKQGLTEAFF. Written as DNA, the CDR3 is TGTGCCAGCAGGAAACAGGGGTTGACTGAAGCTTTCTTT.

The CDR3, as DNA: TGTGCCAGCAGTCCCCCGGGACAGCCTAAAAACATTCAGTACTTC. Translating it yields CASSPPGQPKNIQYF. This chain links TRBV27 with TRBJ2-4, with 7 bases lining up with TRBD1. Germline-derived CDR1 and CDR2 are MNHEY and SMNVEV (reference sequence). With 5 bases clipped from V and 4 bases from J, the junction kept 8 bases outside the gene matches. CDR3 length equals 15 residues.

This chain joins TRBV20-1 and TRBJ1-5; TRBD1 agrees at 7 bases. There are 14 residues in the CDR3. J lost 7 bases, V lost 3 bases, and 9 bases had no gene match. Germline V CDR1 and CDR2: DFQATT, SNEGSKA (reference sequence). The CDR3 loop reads CSASNRQGKQPQHF. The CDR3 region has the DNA TGCAGTGCTAGTAACAGACAGGGTAAACAGCCCCAGCATTTT.

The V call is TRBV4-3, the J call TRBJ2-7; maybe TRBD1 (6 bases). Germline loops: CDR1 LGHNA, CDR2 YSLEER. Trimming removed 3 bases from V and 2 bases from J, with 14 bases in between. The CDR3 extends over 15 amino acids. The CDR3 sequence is CASSQGHRIPYEQYF. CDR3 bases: TGCGCCAGCAGCCAGGGACACCGGATTCCCTACGAGCAGTACTTC.

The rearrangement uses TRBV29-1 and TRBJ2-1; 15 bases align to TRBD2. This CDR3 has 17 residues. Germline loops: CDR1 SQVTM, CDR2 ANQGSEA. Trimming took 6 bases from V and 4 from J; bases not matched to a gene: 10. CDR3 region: CSVPSGTSGRTYNEQFF. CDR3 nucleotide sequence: TGCAGCGTCCCCTCCGGGACTAGCGGGAGGACGTACAATGAGCAGTTCTTC.

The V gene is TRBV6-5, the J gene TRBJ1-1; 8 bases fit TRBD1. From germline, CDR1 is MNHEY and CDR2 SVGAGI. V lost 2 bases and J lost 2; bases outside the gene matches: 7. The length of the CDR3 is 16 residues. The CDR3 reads CASSYRQGATNTEAFF. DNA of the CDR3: TGTGCCAGCAGTTACCGTCAGGGGGCTACCAACACTGAAGCTTTCTTT.

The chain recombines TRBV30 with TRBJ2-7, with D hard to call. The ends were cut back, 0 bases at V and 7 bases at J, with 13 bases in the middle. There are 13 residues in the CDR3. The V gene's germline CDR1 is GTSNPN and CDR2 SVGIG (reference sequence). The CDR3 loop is CAWSVQLVGEQYF. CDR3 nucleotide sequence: TGTGCCTGGAGTGTACAGTTAGTTGGAGAGCAGTACTTC.

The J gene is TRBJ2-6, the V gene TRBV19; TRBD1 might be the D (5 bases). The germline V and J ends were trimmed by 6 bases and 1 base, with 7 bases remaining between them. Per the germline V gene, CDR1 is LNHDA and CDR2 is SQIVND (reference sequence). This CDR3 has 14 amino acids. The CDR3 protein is CASRQGSGANVLTF. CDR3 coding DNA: TGTGCCAGTAGGCAGGGATCTGGGGCCAACGTCCTGACTTTC.

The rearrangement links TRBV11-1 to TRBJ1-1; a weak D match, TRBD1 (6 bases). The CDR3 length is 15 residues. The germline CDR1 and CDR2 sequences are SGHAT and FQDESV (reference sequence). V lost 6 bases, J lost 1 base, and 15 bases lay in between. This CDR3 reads CASRPSGGRNTEAFF. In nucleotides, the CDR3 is TGTGCCAGCAGGCCATCGGGGGGGCGGAACACTGAAGCTTTCTTT.

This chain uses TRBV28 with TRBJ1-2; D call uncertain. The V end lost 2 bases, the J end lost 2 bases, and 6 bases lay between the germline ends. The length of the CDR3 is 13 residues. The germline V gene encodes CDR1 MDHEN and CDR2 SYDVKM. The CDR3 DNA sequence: TGTGCCAGCAGTTTAGAGGGCAACTATGGCTACACCTTC. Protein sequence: CASSLEGNYGYTF.

CDR3 coding DNA: TGCAGCGTTTTTGAGGGCCGGACTGAAGCTTTCTTT. Its protein product is CSVFEGRTEAFF. The rearrangement links TRBV29-1 to TRBJ1-1, with no clear D. The germline V gene encodes CDR1 SQVTM and CDR2 ANQGSEA. The CDR3 is 12 residues long. With 5 bases removed from V and 5 bases from J, the gap between germline ends came to 12 bases. Filled out from reference TRBV29-1 and TRBJ1-1, the complete variable domain reads SAVISQKPSRDICQRGTSLTIQCQVDSQVTMMFWYRQQPGQSLTLIATANQGSEATYESGFVIDKFPISRPNLTFSTLTVSNMSPEDSSIYLCSVFEGRTEAFFGQGTRLTVV.

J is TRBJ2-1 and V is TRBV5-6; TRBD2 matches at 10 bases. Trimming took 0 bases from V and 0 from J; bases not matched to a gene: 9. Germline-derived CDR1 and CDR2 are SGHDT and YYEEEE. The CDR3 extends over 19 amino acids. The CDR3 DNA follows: TGTGCCAGCAGCTTGGACAGGGCTAGCGGGAGTTACTCCTACAATGAGCAGTTCTTC. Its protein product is CASSLDRASGSYSYNEQFF.

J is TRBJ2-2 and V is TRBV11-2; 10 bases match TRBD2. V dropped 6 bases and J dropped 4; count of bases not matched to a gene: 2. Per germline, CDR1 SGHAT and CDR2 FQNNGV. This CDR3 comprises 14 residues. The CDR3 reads CASSRTSGTGELFF. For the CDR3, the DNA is TGTGCCAGCAGTCGGACTAGCGGCACCGGGGAGCTGTTTTTT.

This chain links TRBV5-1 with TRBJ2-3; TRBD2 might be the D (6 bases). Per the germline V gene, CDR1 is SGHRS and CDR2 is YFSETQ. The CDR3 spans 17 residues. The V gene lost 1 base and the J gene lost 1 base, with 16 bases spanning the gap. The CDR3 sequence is CASSLSSAGWGTDTQYF. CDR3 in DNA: TGCGCCAGCAGCTTGAGTTCTGCGGGATGGGGCACAGATACGCAGTATTTT.

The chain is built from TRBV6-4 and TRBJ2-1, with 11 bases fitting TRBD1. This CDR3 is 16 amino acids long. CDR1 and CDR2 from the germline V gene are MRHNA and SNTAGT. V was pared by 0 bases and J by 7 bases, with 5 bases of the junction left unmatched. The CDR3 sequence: CASSDSGQGARNEQFF. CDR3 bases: TGTGCCAGCAGTGACTCTGGACAGGGGGCGCGAAATGAGCAGTTCTTC.

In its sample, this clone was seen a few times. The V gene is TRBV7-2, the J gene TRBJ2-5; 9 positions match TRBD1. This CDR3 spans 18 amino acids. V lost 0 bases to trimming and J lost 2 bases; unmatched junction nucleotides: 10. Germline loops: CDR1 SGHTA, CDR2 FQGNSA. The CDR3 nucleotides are TGTGCCAGCAGCTTAGCAGGGACAGGGAGGGGAGGGCAAGAGACCCAGTACTTC. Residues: CASSLAGTGRGGQETQYF.